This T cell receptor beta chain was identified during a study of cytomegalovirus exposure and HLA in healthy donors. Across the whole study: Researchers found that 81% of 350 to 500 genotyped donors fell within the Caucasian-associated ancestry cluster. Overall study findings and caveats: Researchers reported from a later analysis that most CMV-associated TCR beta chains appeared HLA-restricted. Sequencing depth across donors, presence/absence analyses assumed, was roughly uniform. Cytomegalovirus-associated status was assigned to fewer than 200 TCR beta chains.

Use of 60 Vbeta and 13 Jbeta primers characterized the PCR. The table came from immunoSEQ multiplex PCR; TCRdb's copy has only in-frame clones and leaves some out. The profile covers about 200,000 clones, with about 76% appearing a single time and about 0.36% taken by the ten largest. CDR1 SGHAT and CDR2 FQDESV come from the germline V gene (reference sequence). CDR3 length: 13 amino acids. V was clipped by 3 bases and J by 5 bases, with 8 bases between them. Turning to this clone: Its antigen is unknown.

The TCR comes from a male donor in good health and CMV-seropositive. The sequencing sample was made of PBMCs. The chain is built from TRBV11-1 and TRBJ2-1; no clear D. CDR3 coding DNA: TGTGCCAGCAGCTTCCCACGGGACAATGAGCAGTTCTTC. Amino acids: CASSFPRDNEQFF.